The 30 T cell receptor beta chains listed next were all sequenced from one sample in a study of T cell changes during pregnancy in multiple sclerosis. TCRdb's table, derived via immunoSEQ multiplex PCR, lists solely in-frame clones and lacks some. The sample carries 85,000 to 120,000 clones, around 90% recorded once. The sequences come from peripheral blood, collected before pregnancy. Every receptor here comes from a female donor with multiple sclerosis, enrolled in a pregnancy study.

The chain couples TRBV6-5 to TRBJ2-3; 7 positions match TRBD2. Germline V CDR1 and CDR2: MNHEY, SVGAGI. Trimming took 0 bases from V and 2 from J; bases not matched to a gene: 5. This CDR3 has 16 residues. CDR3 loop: CASSYSSGAITDTQYF. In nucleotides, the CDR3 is TGTGCCAGCAGTTACTCGAGCGGGGCCATCACAGATACGCAGTATTTT.

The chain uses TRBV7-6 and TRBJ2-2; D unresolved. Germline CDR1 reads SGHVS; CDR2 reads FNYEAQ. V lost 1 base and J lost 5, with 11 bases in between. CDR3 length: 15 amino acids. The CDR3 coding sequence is TGTGCCAGCAGCTTAGGTTCGGGTGCGACCGGGGAGCTGTTTTTT. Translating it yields CASSLGSGATGELFF. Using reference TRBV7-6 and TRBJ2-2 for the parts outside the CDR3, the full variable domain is GAGVSQSPRYKVTKRGQDVALRCDPISGHVSLYWYRQALGQGPEFLTYFNYEAQQDKSGLPNDRFSAERPEGSISTLTIQRTEQRDSAMYRCASSLGSGATGELFFGEGSRLTVL.

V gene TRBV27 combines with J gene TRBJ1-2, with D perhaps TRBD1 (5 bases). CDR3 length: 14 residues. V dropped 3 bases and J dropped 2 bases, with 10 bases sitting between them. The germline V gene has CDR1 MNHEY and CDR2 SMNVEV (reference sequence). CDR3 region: CASSLSRGNYGYTF. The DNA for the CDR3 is TGTGCCAGCAGTTTGTCAAGGGGAAACTATGGCTACACCTTC.

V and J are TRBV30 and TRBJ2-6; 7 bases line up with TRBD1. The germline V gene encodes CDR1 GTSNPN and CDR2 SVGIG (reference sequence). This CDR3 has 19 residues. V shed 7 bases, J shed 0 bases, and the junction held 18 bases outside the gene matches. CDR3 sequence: CASNQLKQGLNSGANVLTF. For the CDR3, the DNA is TGTGCCTCAAACCAACTTAAACAGGGGCTAAACTCTGGGGCCAACGTCCTGACTTTC.

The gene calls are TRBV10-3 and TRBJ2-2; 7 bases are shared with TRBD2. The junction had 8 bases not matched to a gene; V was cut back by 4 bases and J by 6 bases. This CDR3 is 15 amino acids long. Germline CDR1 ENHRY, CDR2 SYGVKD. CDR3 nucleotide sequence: TGTGCCATCAGTGCCGTAAGCGGGGTAGCCGGGGAGCTGTTTTTT. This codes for CAISAVSGVAGELFF.

The CDR3 is CASSYSGGAADTQYF. DNA of the CDR3: TGTGCCAGCAGCTACAGCGGGGGGGCCGCAGATACGCAGTATTTT. The chain joins TRBV7-6 to TRBJ2-3, with 10 positions matching TRBD2. The CDR3 runs to 15 residues. Looked up from germline, CDR1 is SGHVS and CDR2 is FNYEAQ. Unmatched junction bases numbered 5, after V lost 4 bases and J lost 4 bases. The variable domain in full, completed from reference TRBV7-6 and TRBJ2-3, reads GAGVSQSPRYKVTKRGQDVALRCDPISGHVSLYWYRQALGQGPEFLTYFNYEAQQDKSGLPNDRFSAERPEGSISTLTIQRTEQRDSAMYRCASSYSGGAADTQYFGPGTRLTVL.

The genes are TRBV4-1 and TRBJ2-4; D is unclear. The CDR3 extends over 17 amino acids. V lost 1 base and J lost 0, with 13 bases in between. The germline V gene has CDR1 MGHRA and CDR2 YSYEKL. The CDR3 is CASSQGLWRLAKNIQYF. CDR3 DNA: TGCGCCAGCAGCCAAGGCCTTTGGCGGCTAGCCAAAAACATTCAGTACTTC.

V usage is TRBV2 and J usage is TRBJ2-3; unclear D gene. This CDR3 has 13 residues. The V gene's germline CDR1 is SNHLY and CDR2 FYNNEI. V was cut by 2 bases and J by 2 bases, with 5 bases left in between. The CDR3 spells CASSEYPTDTQYF. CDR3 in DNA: TGTGCCAGCAGTGAATATCCCACAGATACGCAGTATTTT. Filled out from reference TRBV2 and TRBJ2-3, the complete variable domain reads EPEVTQTPSHQVTQMGQEVILRCVPISNHLYFYWYRQILGQKVEFLVSFYNNEISEKSEIFDDQFSVERPDGSNFTLKIRSTKLEDSAMYFCASSEYPTDTQYFGPGTRLTVL.

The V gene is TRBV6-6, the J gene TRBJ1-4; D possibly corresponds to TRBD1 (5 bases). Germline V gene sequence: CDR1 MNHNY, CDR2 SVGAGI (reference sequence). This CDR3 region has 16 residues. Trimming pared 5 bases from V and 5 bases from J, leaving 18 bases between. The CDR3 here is CASSGGAGVRNEKLFF. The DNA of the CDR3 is TGTGCCAGCAGTGGCGGGGCGGGGGTGAGGAATGAAAAACTGTTTTTT.

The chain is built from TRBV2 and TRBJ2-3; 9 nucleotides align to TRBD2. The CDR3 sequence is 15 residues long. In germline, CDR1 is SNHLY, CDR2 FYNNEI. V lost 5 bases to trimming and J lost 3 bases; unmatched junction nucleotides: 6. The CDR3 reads CASSFLAGKTDTQYF. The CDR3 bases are TGTGCCAGCAGTTTCCTAGCGGGAAAAACAGATACGCAGTATTTT.

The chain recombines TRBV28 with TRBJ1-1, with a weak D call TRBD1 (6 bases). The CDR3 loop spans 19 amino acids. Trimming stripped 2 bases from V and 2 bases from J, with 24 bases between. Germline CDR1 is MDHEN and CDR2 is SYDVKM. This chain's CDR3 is CASSLPLSGQGWRNTEAFF. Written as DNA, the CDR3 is TGTGCCAGCAGTTTACCCCTATCCGGGCAGGGGTGGCGAAACACTGAAGCTTTCTTT.

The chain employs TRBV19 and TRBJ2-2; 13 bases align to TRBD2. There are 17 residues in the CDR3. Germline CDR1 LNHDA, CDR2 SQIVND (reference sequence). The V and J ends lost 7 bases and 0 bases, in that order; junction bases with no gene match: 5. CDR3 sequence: CASNEGLAGPNTGELFF. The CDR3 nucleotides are TGTGCCAGTAACGAGGGACTAGCGGGGCCGAACACCGGGGAGCTGTTTTTT.

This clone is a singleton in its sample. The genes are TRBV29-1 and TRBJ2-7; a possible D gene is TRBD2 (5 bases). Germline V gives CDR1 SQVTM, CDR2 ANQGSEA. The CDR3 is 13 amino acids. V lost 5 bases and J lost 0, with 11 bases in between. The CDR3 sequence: CSVRGLSSYEQYF. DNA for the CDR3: TGCAGCGTTCGAGGGTTGAGCTCCTACGAGCAGTACTTC.

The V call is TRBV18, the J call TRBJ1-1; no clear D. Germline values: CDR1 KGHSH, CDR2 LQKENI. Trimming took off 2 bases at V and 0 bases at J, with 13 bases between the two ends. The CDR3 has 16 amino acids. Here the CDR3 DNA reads TGTGCCAGCTCACCAAACTCCAGAACTATGAACACTGAAGCTTTCTTT. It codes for CASSPNSRTMNTEAFF.

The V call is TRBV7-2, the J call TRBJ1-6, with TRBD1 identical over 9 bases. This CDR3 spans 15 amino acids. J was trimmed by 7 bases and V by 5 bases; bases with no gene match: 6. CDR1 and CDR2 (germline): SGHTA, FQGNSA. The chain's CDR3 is CASSIRDRENSPLHF. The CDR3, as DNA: TGTGCCAGCAGCATCCGGGACAGGGAGAATTCACCCCTCCACTTT.

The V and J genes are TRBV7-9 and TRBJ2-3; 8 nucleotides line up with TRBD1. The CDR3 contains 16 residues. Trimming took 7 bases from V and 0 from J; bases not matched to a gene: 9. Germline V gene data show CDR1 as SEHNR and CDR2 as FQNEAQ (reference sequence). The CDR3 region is CASNDNDRGSTDTQYF. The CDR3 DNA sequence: TGTGCCAGCAACGATAACGACAGGGGAAGCACAGATACGCAGTATTTT.

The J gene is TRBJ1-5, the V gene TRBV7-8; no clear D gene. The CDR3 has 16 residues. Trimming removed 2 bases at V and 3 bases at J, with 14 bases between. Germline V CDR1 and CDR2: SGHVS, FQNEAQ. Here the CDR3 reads CASSLRRDSANQPQHF. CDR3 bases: TGTGCCAGCAGCTTACGTCGGGATAGCGCCAATCAGCCCCAGCATTTT.

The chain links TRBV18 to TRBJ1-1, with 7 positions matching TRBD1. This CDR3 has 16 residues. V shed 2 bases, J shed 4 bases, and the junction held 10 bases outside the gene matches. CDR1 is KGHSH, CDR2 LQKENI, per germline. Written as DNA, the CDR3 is TGTGCCAGCTCACCAAGGAACAGGGGACGGGTCACTGAAGCTTTCTTT. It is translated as CASSPRNRGRVTEAFF.

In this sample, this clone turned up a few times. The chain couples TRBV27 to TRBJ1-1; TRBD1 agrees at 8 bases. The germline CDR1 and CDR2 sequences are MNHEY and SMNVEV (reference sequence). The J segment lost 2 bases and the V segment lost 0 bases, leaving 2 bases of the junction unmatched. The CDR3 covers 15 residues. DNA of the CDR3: TGTGCCAGCAGTTTATCAGCAGGGGGCAACACTGAAGCTTTCTTT. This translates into CASSLSAGGNTEAFF.

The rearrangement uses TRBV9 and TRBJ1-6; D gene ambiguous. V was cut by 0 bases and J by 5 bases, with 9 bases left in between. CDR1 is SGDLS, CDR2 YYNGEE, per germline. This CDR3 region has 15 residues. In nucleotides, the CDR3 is TGTGCCAGCAGCGTAGGAGGGTTTGATAATTCACCCCTCCACTTT. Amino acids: CASSVGGFDNSPLHF.

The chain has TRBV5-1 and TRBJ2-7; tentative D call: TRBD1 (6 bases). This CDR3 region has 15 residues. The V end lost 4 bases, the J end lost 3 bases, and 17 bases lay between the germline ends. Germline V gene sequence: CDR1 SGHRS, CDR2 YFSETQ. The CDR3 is CASSRGDTGNYEQYF. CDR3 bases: TGCGCCAGCAGCCGAGGGGACACGGGGAACTACGAGCAGTACTTC. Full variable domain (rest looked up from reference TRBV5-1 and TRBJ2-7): KAGVTQTPRYLIKTRGQQVTLSCSPISGHRSVSWYQQTPGQGLQFLFEYFSETQRNKGNFPGRFSGRQFSNSRSEMNVSTLELGDSALYLCASSRGDTGNYEQYFGPGTRLTVT.

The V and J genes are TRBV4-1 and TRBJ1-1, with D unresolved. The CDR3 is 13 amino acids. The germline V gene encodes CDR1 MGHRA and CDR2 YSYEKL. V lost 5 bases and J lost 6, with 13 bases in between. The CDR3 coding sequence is TGCGCCAGCAGCAAACCTGCGGATGCTGAAGCTTTCTTT. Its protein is CASSKPADAEAFF.

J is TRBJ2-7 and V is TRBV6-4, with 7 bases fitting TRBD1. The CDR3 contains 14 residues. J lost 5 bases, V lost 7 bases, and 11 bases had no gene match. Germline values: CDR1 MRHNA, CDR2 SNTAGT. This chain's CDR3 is CASKTGTDVHEQYF. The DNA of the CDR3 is TGTGCCAGCAAAACCGGGACAGATGTCCACGAGCAGTACTTC.

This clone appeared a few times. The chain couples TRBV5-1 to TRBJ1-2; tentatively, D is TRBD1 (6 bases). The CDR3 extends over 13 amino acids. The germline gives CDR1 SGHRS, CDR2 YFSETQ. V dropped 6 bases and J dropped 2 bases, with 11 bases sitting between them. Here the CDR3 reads CASNGGRNYGYTF. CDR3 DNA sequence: TGCGCCAGCAACGGGGGGCGAAACTATGGCTACACCTTC.

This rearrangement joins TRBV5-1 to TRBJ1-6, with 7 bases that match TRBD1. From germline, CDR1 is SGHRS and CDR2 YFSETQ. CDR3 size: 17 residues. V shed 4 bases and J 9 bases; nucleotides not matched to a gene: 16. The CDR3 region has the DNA TGCGCCAGCAGCGCCGGGACAGCGCCACTTACCCCTTCACCCCTCCACTTT. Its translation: CASSAGTAPLTPSPLHF.

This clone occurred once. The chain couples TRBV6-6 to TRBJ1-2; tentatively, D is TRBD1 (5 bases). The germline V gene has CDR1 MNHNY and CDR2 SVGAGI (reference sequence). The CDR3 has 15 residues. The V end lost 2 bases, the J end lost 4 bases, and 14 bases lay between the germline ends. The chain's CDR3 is CASSYTQGIPYGYTF. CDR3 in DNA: TGTGCCAGCAGTTACACCCAGGGAATCCCCTATGGCTACACCTTC.

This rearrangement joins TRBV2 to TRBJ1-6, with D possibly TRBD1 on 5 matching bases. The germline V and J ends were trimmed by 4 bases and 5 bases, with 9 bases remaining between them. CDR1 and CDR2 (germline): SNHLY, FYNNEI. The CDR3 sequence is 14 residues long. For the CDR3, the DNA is TGTGCCAGCAGTGTGACAGCAGATAATTCACCCCTCCACTTT. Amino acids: CASSVTADNSPLHF. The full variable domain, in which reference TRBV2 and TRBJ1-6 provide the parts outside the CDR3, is EPEVTQTPSHQVTQMGQEVILRCVPISNHLYFYWYRQILGQKVEFLVSFYNNEISEKSEIFDDQFSVERPDGSNFTLKIRSTKLEDSAMYFCASSVTADNSPLHFGNGTRLTVT.

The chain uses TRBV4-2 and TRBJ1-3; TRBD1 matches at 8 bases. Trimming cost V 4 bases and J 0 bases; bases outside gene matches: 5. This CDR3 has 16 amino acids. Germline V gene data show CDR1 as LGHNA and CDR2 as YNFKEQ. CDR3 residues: CASSLGQEISGNTIYF. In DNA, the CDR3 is TGTGCCAGCAGCCTGGGACAGGAAATCTCTGGAAACACCATATATTTT.

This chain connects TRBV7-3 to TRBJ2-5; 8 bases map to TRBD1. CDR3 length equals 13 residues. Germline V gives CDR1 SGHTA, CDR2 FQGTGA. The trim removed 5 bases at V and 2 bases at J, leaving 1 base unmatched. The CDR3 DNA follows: TGTGCCAGCAGCCGGACAGGGCAAGAGACCCAGTACTTC. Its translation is CASSRTGQETQYF.

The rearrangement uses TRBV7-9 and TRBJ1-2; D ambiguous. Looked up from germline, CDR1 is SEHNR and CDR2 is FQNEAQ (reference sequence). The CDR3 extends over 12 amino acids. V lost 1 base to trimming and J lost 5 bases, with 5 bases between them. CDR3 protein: CASSLDIYGYTF. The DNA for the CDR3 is TGTGCCAGCAGCTTAGACATTTATGGCTACACCTTC.